This is a list of T cell receptor beta chains from one sample in a study of cytomegalovirus exposure and HLA in healthy donors. TCRdb's table, derived via immunoSEQ multiplex PCR, lists solely in-frame clones and lacks some. The sample contains around 200,000 clones, 65% to 80% of which appear only once. The sample consisted of PBMCs. These receptors were obtained from a man aged 35 to 55 in good health and CMV-seronegative. Both conserved end residues are part of each CDR3. The D gene is left open where the match is weak. The size field is filled for only some rows; it gives once, few, many or a size class.

v_call: TRBV5-1; d_call: NA; clone_size: NA; j_call: TRBJ1-1; cdr3_nt: TGCGCCAGCAGCCTGAGGAGGAACACTGAAGCTTTCTTT; cdr3_aa: CASSLRRNTEAFF
v_call: TRBV7-9; d_call: TRBD1; clone_size: NA; j_call: TRBJ1-1; cdr3_nt: TGTGCCAGCAGCTTAACCACAGGGGGCACTGAAGCTTTCTTT; cdr3_aa: CASSLTTGGTEAFF
v_call: TRBV19; d_call: TRBD1; clone_size: NA; j_call: TRBJ1-5; cdr3_nt: TGTGCCAGTAGTAAGCAGGGGGTGGGTAATCAGCCCCAGCATTTT; cdr3_aa: CASSKQGVGNQPQHF
v_call: TRBV5-6; d_call: NA; clone_size: NA; j_call: TRBJ1-1; cdr3_nt: TGTGCCAGCAGCTTGGCCGGAACAGGGAACACTGAAGCTTTCTTT; cdr3_aa: CASSLAGTGNTEAFF
v_call: TRBV7-8; d_call: NA; clone_size: NA; j_call: TRBJ1-1; cdr3_nt: TGTGCCAGCAGCTTAGGTAGGAACACTGAAGCTTTCTTT; cdr3_aa: CASSLGRNTEAFF
v_call: TRBV5-4; d_call: TRBD1; clone_size: NA; j_call: TRBJ2-7; cdr3_nt: TGTGCCAGCAGCTTGGGGGGACAGCAGCCCTACGAGCAGTACTTC; cdr3_aa: CASSLGGQQPYEQYF
v_call: TRBV6-1; d_call: TRBD1; clone_size: NA; j_call: TRBJ1-2; cdr3_nt: TGTGCCAGCAGTGAAGCAGGGGGCGCGAGCTATGGCTACACCTTC; cdr3_aa: CASSEAGGASYGYTF
v_call: TRBV15; d_call: NA; clone_size: NA; j_call: TRBJ1-1; cdr3_nt: TGTGCCACCAGCAGAGATCGGAACAGTGAAGCTTTCTTT; cdr3_aa: CATSRDRNSEAFF
v_call: TRBV5-1; d_call: NA; clone_size: NA; j_call: TRBJ2-5; cdr3_nt: TGCGCCAGCAGCTTGCTGGCTCAATCTACGGGAGAGACCCAGTACTTC; cdr3_aa: CASSLLAQSTGETQYF
v_call: TRBV28; d_call: TRBD2; clone_size: NA; j_call: TRBJ2-7; cdr3_nt: TGTGCCAGCAGTTTAGTGGGAGGGCCGTACGAGCAGTACTTC; cdr3_aa: CASSLVGGPYEQYF
v_call: TRBV13; d_call: NA; clone_size: NA; j_call: TRBJ2-7; cdr3_nt: TGTGCCAGCAGCTTTCGCCCTCAGGGGCGGGGGCGATCCTACGAGCAGTACTTC; cdr3_aa: CASSFRPQGRGRSYEQYF
v_call: TRBV6-5; d_call: NA; clone_size: NA; j_call: TRBJ1-2; cdr3_nt: TGTGCCAGCAGTTACGGGGGCGACTATGGCTACACCTTC; cdr3_aa: CASSYGGDYGYTF
v_call: TRBV5-1; d_call: TRBD1; clone_size: NA; j_call: TRBJ2-1; cdr3_nt: TGCGCCAGCAGCCTAATGTTTTCGACAGGGGCCTCCTACAATGAGCAGTTCTTC; cdr3_aa: CASSLMFSTGASYNEQFF
v_call: TRBV5-4; d_call: TRBD2; clone_size: NA; j_call: TRBJ2-1; cdr3_nt: TGTGCCAGCAGGACACTAGCGGGGGACAATGAGCAGTTCTTC; cdr3_aa: CASRTLAGDNEQFF
v_call: TRBV7-6; d_call: NA; clone_size: NA; j_call: TRBJ2-2; cdr3_nt: TGTGCCAGCAGCTCTTACACCGGGGAGCTGTTTTTT; cdr3_aa: CASSSYTGELFF
v_call: TRBV29-1; d_call: NA; clone_size: NA; j_call: TRBJ2-3; cdr3_nt: TGCAGCGTCAGGGGAGATACGCAGTATTTT; cdr3_aa: CSVRGDTQYF
v_call: TRBV18; d_call: NA; clone_size: NA; j_call: TRBJ2-2; cdr3_nt: TGTGCCAGCTCACCACAACAGGGAAACACCGGGGAGCTGTTTTTT; cdr3_aa: CASSPQQGNTGELFF
v_call: TRBV12-2; d_call: NA; clone_size: NA; j_call: TRBJ2-3; cdr3_nt: TGTGCAAGTCGCTTAATCGGCGGGGGTACAGATACGCAGTATTTT; cdr3_aa: CASRLIGGGTDTQYF
v_call: TRBV30; d_call: NA; clone_size: NA; j_call: TRBJ1-5; cdr3_nt: TGTGCCTGGACGACAGGCAATCAGCCCCAGCATTTT; cdr3_aa: CAWTTGNQPQHF
v_call: TRBV5-5; d_call: NA; clone_size: few; j_call: TRBJ1-6; cdr3_nt: TGTGCCAGCAGCTCCCCAGGGACTGGTAATTCACCCCTCCACTTT; cdr3_aa: CASSSPGTGNSPLHF
v_call: TRBV7-3; d_call: NA; clone_size: NA; j_call: TRBJ2-1; cdr3_nt: TGTGCCAGCAGCTTAAACAGGGCTGGGTCCTACAATGAGCAGTTCTTC; cdr3_aa: CASSLNRAGSYNEQFF
v_call: TRBV6-1; d_call: TRBD2; clone_size: few; j_call: TRBJ2-5; cdr3_nt: TGTGCCAGCAGTGAACTAGCGGGGGGGCAAGAGACCCAGTACTTC; cdr3_aa: CASSELAGGQETQYF
v_call: TRBV5-6; d_call: TRBD1; clone_size: NA; j_call: TRBJ2-7; cdr3_nt: TGTGCCAGCAGTGATTTTACGGGACAGGGTTTTTACGAGCAGTACTTC; cdr3_aa: CASSDFTGQGFYEQYF
v_call: TRBV5-6; d_call: NA; clone_size: NA; j_call: TRBJ2-3; cdr3_nt: TGTGCCAGCAGCCGAGACAGAAAAGATACGCAGTATTTT; cdr3_aa: CASSRDRKDTQYF
v_call: TRBV28; d_call: TRBD2; clone_size: NA; j_call: TRBJ2-5; cdr3_nt: TGTGCCGTAGCGGGACCTGGGGCAGTCAACTTC; cdr3_aa: CAVAGPGAVNF
v_call: TRBV28; d_call: NA; clone_size: NA; j_call: TRBJ2-7; cdr3_nt: TGTGCCAGCAGTTTCGTGGGGAGGGAGCAGTACTTC; cdr3_aa: CASSFVGREQYF
v_call: TRBV19; d_call: NA; clone_size: NA; j_call: TRBJ2-6; cdr3_nt: TGTGCCAGTAGTCCCCGGGGTTCTGGGGCCAACGTCCTGACTTTC; cdr3_aa: CASSPRGSGANVLTF
v_call: TRBV7-2; d_call: NA; clone_size: NA; j_call: TRBJ1-4; cdr3_nt: TGTGCCAGCAGCCTAAAGTCGGCAGGACCCGGGGAACTGTTTTTT; cdr3_aa: CASSLKSAGPGELFF
v_call: TRBV19; d_call: TRBD1; clone_size: NA; j_call: TRBJ1-3; cdr3_nt: TGTGCCAGTAGTATCCGACAGGGATCGGGAAACACCATATATTTT; cdr3_aa: CASSIRQGSGNTIYF
v_call: TRBV7-2; d_call: TRBD2; clone_size: NA; j_call: TRBJ2-7; cdr3_nt: TGTGCCAGCAGCTTTAGCGGGAGTTACTACGAGCAGTACTTC; cdr3_aa: CASSFSGSYYEQYF
v_call: TRBV6-5; d_call: NA; clone_size: NA; j_call: TRBJ2-4; cdr3_nt: TGTGCCAGCAGGGAGGGGGGGGCCAAAAACATTCAGTACTTC; cdr3_aa: CASREGGAKNIQYF
v_call: TRBV6-5; d_call: NA; clone_size: NA; j_call: TRBJ1-2; cdr3_nt: TGTGCCAGCAGTTACGACTATCGGTATGGCTACACCTTC; cdr3_aa: CASSYDYRYGYTF